The entry below gives a single T cell receptor beta chain sequence along with its context. Its antigen is not identified. Every sample had about 0.95-10 million cryopreserved PBMC in it before DNA extraction. Unmatched junction bases numbered 17, after V lost 7 bases and J lost 8 bases. Per germline, CDR1 LNHDA and CDR2 SQIVND (reference sequence). CDR3 length: 17 amino acids. The data originate from a study of long-term antiretroviral therapy in people with HIV. The overall study: By about a decade, the earliest samples predate the 2015 immediate-ART recommendation.

Broader study findings: Patients on ART gained diversity, which nonetheless stayed below transplant donor controls.

At the survey level, the v3.0 immunoSEQ assay was run. Per-sample sequencing targets were roughly 35,000-55,000 T-cell genomes. The repertoire was sequenced with immunoSEQ multiplex PCR; TCRdb's copy has only in-frame clones and lacks some. In the table there are about 34,000 clones, nearly 95% of which are singletons. This specimen consisted of unsorted PBMCs, obtained around 5 years after starting antiretroviral therapy. This sequence was found in a woman in her forties or fifties with HIV. This sequence joins TRBV19 and TRBJ2-1; 10 bases line up with TRBD1. The CDR3 coding sequence is TGTGCCAGTACGCGACAGGGGGCTAGGAGCCAGAGGGATGAGCAGTTCTTC. This gives the protein CASTRQGARSQRDEQFF.